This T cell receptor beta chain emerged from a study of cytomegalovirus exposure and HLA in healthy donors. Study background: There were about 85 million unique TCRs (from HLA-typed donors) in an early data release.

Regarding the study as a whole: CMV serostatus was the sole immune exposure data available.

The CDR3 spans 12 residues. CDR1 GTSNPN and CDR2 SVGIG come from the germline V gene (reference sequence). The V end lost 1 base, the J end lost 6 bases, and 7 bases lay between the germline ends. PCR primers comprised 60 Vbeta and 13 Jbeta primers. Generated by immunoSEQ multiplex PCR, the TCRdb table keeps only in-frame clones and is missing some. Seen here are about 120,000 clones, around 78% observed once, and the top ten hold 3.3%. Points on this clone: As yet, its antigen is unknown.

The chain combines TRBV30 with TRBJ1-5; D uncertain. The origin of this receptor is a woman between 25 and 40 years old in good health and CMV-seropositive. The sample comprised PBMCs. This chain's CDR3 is CAWSARGQPQHF. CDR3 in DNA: TGTGCCTGGAGTGCGCGGGGTCAGCCCCAGCATTTT.